The sequence of this TCR beta chain was determined in a study of shared clonotypes between healthy human individuals. Libraries were prepared by immunoSEQ multiplex PCR; TCRdb keeps only in-frame clonotypes and omits some of them. Of roughly 1,800,000 clones listed, approximately 94% were seen once; the top ten hold under 1.5%. The naive CD8 fraction comprised CD45RO-negative cells positively selected for CCR7 and excluded terminally differentiated effector memory CD45RA+ cells. Donors, healthy HIV-negative adults, lacked recent acute infections or vaccinations. Study outcomes and limitations: Investigators expected sequencing depth to affect clonotype sharing among donors. Researchers sampled only blood; tissue repertoires likely differ. Large sequencing depth failed to make sorted-subset sequencing complete, rarefaction showed.

Concerning this clone: Its antigen is unidentified. The same CDR3 arises from other DNA sequences in this sample as well.

The CDR3 has 13 amino acids. Trimming took off 2 bases at V and 4 bases at J, with 9 bases between the two ends. The V gene's germline CDR1 is SGHNT and CDR2 YYREEE (reference sequence). The sample comprised naive CD8+ T cells sorted from blood. This TCR derives from a young man in good health. The J gene is TRBJ2-5, the V gene TRBV5-4; tentatively, D is TRBD2 (6 bases). The CDR3 sequence: CASSFTGGETQYF. The CDR3, as DNA: TGTGCCAGCAGCTTCACCGGGGGAGAGACCCAGTACTTC.